The 30 T cell receptor beta chains reported below all come from one sample, sequenced in a study of T cell repertoires in ileal Crohn's disease. Generated by immunoSEQ multiplex PCR, the TCRdb table keeps only in-frame clones and is missing some. The table shows approximately 8,200 clones, with around 77% occurring only once. The sequenced sample consisted of ileal tissue. Source of these receptors: an adult with Crohn's disease.

The chain uses TRBV7-6 and TRBJ2-7, with D possibly TRBD2 on 6 matching bases. With 4 bases removed from V and 3 bases from J, the gap between germline ends came to 16 bases. There are 15 residues in the CDR3. Germline V gene sequence: CDR1 SGHVS, CDR2 FNYEAQ. The CDR3 region is CASSSDSGGSYEQYF. CDR3 sequence (DNA): TGTGCCAGCAGCTCAGACTCCGGGGGAAGCTACGAGCAGTACTTC.

The V call is TRBV2, the J call TRBJ2-6; 8 nucleotides align to TRBD2. V lost 4 bases, J lost 0 bases, and 11 bases stayed unmatched. This CDR3 has 19 amino acids. Germline CDR1 reads SNHLY; CDR2 reads FYNNEI. CDR3 in amino acids: CASSGTGLASTSGANVLTF. CDR3 in DNA: TGTGCCAGCAGTGGGACCGGACTAGCCTCCACCTCTGGGGCCAACGTCCTGACTTTC. Filled out from reference TRBV2 and TRBJ2-6, the complete variable domain reads EPEVTQTPSHQVTQMGQEVILRCVPISNHLYFYWYRQILGQKVEFLVSFYNNEISEKSEIFDDQFSVERPDGSNFTLKIRSTKLEDSAMYFCASSGTGLASTSGANVLTFGAGSRLTVL.

The gene calls are TRBV7-2 and TRBJ2-1; maybe TRBD2 (5 bases). This CDR3 region has 14 residues. Germline loops: CDR1 SGHTA, CDR2 FQGNSA. Trimming took 3 bases from V and 2 from J, leaving 8 bases between them. CDR3 region: CASSFTGTYNEQFF. The CDR3, as DNA: TGTGCCAGCAGCTTCACGGGAACCTACAATGAGCAGTTCTTC.

This chain connects TRBV4-3 to TRBJ2-1; the match to TRBD2 covers 7 bases. CDR3 length equals 14 residues. The germline CDR1 and CDR2 sequences are LGHNA and YSLEER. V dropped 0 bases and J dropped 9; count of bases not matched to a gene: 5. The CDR3 protein is CASSQDPASGEQFF. The CDR3, as DNA: TGCGCCAGCAGCCAAGATCCTGCTAGCGGTGAGCAGTTCTTC.

This rearrangement joins TRBV9 to TRBJ2-5, with 10 positions matching TRBD1. V shed 4 bases, J shed 3 bases, and the junction held 3 bases outside the gene matches. The germline V gene has CDR1 SGDLS and CDR2 YYNGEE. This CDR3 comprises 14 residues. Here the CDR3 reads CASSPGTGEETQYF. CDR3 in DNA: TGTGCCAGCAGCCCCGGGACAGGGGAAGAGACCCAGTACTTC. Based on the CDR3 plus reference TRBV9 and TRBJ2-5, the full variable domain is DSGVTQTPKHLITATGQRVTLRCSPRSGDLSVYWYQQSLDQGLQFLIQYYNGEERAKGNILERFSAQQFPDLHSELNLSSLELGDSALYFCASSPGTGEETQYFGPGTRLLVL.

This chain joins TRBV7-8 and TRBJ1-6, with D unclear. Germline assignment: CDR1 SGHVS and CDR2 FQNEAQ. V was trimmed by 5 bases and J by 0 bases, leaving 11 bases between them. There are 16 residues in the CDR3. This CDR3 reads CASSPGGSSYNSPLHF. CDR3 bases: TGTGCCAGCAGCCCCGGCGGGAGCTCCTATAATTCACCCCTCCACTTT.

The chain uses TRBV7-9 and TRBJ1-2; D is unclear. Germline CDR1 reads SEHNR; CDR2 reads FQNEAQ (reference sequence). The CDR3 contains 13 residues. V was clipped by 7 bases and J by 8 bases, with 17 bases between them. The DNA of the CDR3 is TGTGCCAGCAACGACATACCGTCGGGGGGCTACACCTTC. Translating gives CASNDIPSGGYTF.

V and J are TRBV28 and TRBJ2-2; D may be TRBD2 (5 bases). From germline, CDR1 is MDHEN and CDR2 SYDVKM. The CDR3 is 15 amino acids. Trimming took 3 bases from V and 0 from J, leaving 8 bases between them. CDR3 region: CASSLAGPNTGELFF. In DNA form, the CDR3 reads TGTGCCAGCAGTTTGGCGGGCCCGAACACCGGGGAGCTGTTTTTT.

This chain connects TRBV30 to TRBJ2-3; D is unresolved. The germline V and J ends were trimmed by 0 bases and 6 bases, with 10 bases remaining between them. The V gene's germline CDR1 is GTSNPN and CDR2 SVGIG (reference sequence). CDR3 length: 13 residues. The CDR3 loop is CAWSVLRWDTQYF. In DNA, the CDR3 is TGTGCCTGGAGTGTCCTGAGGTGGGATACGCAGTATTTT.

The J gene is TRBJ2-4, the V gene TRBV4-1; D is uncertain. Germline CDR1 and CDR2: MGHRA and YSYEKL. This CDR3 has 15 residues. V lost 0 bases and J lost 10, with 16 bases in between. This CDR3 reads CASSQDDLVLKIQYF. CDR3 DNA: TGCGCCAGCAGCCAAGATGACCTAGTTTTAAAGATTCAGTACTTC.

The table lists this clone with a count of one. This chain joins TRBV5-1 and TRBJ2-7; no clear D gene. CDR3 length: 11 amino acids. V dropped 0 bases and J dropped 6 bases, with 4 bases sitting between them. Germline V CDR1 and CDR2: SGHRS, YFSETQ. CDR3 residues: CASSLDGEQYF. Here the CDR3 DNA reads TGCGCCAGCAGCTTGGACGGCGAGCAGTACTTC.

The chain is built from TRBV5-1 and TRBJ2-7, with 8 bases matching TRBD1. Losses at the gene ends were 5 bases for V and 0 bases for J; bases not matched to a gene: 13. The CDR3 has 17 amino acids. The germline CDR1 and CDR2 sequences are SGHRS and YFSETQ. As DNA, the CDR3 is TGCGCCAGCAGAATCGGACCTACAGGGGGAAGCTCCTACGAGCAGTACTTC. It encodes CASRIGPTGGSSYEQYF.

This chain connects TRBV5-1 to TRBJ1-3, with unresolved D. The CDR3 is 13 amino acids. V was trimmed by 0 bases and J by 4 bases, leaving 5 bases between them. Germline-derived CDR1 and CDR2 are SGHRS and YFSETQ. CDR3 in DNA: TGCGCCAGCAGCTTGGGGGCCGGAAACACCATATATTTT. Translated, it gives CASSLGAGNTIYF.

The V call is TRBV7-2, the J call TRBJ1-5; unclear D gene. The ends were cut back, 5 bases at V and 2 bases at J, with 7 bases in the middle. Looked up from germline, CDR1 is SGHTA and CDR2 is FQGNSA. The CDR3 is 13 amino acids. CDR3 loop: CASSVRGNQPQHF. CDR3 nucleotide sequence: TGTGCCAGCAGCGTGAGAGGCAATCAGCCCCAGCATTTT.

In this sample, this clone turned up a few times. The chain recombines TRBV10-1 with TRBJ1-2; possibly TRBD1 for D (5 bases). The CDR3 loop spans 18 amino acids. The germline gives CDR1 WNHNN, CDR2 SYGVQD (reference sequence). Trimming pared 2 bases from V and 1 base from J, leaving 20 bases between. The CDR3, as DNA: TGCGCCAGCAGTGAGCCCCCCCCTCCCCAGGGATTTAACTATGGCTACACCTTC. Translation: CASSEPPPPQGFNYGYTF.

The V gene is TRBV28, the J gene TRBJ2-7, with 8 positions matching TRBD1. Germline CDR1 reads MDHEN; CDR2 reads SYDVKM. V was pared by 5 bases and J by 3 bases, with 9 bases of the junction left unmatched. The CDR3 is 15 amino acids. The CDR3 region has the DNA TGTGCCAGCAGTCCCATTAGGACAGGGAACTACGAGCAGTACTTC. Protein: CASSPIRTGNYEQYF.

The chain couples TRBV2 to TRBJ2-1; 7 positions agree with TRBD1. V trimming: 6 bases; J trimming: 7 bases; junction bases outside the gene matches: 12. Germline CDR1 and CDR2: SNHLY and FYNNEI. This CDR3 comprises 15 residues. The CDR3 spells CASRADRVKQNEQFF. The CDR3 nucleotides read TGTGCCAGCAGAGCCGACAGGGTGAAACAAAATGAGCAGTTCTTC.

This rearrangement joins TRBV7-3 to TRBJ2-2; the D is unclear. CDR3 length: 15 amino acids. Trimming stripped 1 base from V and 3 bases from J, with 9 bases between. Germline values: CDR1 SGHTA, CDR2 FQGTGA. The CDR3 region has the DNA TGTGCCAGCAGCTTAATGCCAGTGGACACCGGGGAGCTGTTTTTT. Amino acids: CASSLMPVDTGELFF.

The V and J genes are TRBV10-1 and TRBJ2-1; 8 nucleotides match TRBD2. V was pared by 3 bases and J by 2 bases, with 9 bases of the junction left unmatched. CDR3 length equals 17 residues. Germline V gene sequence: CDR1 WNHNN, CDR2 SYGVQD (reference sequence). The CDR3 nucleotides read TGCGCCAGCAGTGATCCAGGGGTAGCGGGGACCTACAATGAGCAGTTCTTC. Amino acids: CASSDPGVAGTYNEQFF.

The chain joins TRBV6-6 to TRBJ2-7; 7 nucleotides match TRBD1. The V gene's germline CDR1 is MNHNY and CDR2 SVGAGI (reference sequence). Trimming at V came to 4 bases and at J to 5 bases, leaving 14 bases not matched to a gene. The length of the CDR3 is 16 residues. The CDR3 sequence is CASSWGCDREVHEQYF. CDR3 DNA sequence: TGTGCCAGCAGTTGGGGGTGCGACAGGGAAGTTCACGAGCAGTACTTC.

The gene calls are TRBV6-4 and TRBJ2-1, with 8 bases lining up with TRBD2. The junction had 8 bases not matched to a gene; V was cut back by 4 bases and J by 6 bases. The CDR3 is made up of 15 amino acids. Germline V CDR1 and CDR2: MRHNA, SNTAGT. The CDR3 DNA reads TGTGCCAGCAGTGCTGCGGGGGGCCCCCCCAATGAGCAGTTCTTC. It encodes CASSAAGGPPNEQFF.

The chain carries TRBV7-3 and TRBJ2-1, with D possibly TRBD2 on 6 matching bases. The germline V gene encodes CDR1 SGHTA and CDR2 FQGTGA. CDR3 size: 14 residues. V dropped 5 bases and J dropped 6 bases, with 14 bases sitting between them. The CDR3 nucleotides read TGTGCCAGCAGCCTCGACTATAGCGGCAATGAGCAGTTCTTC. This sequence encodes CASSLDYSGNEQFF.

The rearrangement links TRBV4-2 to TRBJ1-2; D is possibly TRBD1 (6 bases). The CDR3 runs 14 residues. The germline V gene has CDR1 LGHNA and CDR2 YNFKEQ. The V end was cut by 2 bases, the J end by 2 bases, with 9 bases between. The CDR3 here is CASSQPDRNYGYTF. The CDR3 region has the DNA TGTGCCAGCAGCCAACCGGACAGAAACTATGGCTACACCTTC.

V gene TRBV19 combines with J gene TRBJ2-1, with 12 bases that match TRBD2. The CDR3 sequence is 16 residues long. The V gene's germline CDR1 is LNHDA and CDR2 SQIVND (reference sequence). J lost 7 bases, V lost 4 bases, and 8 bases had no gene match. CDR3 amino acids: CASSTLGTSGYNEQFF. The CDR3 bases are TGTGCCAGTAGTACCCTAGGGACTAGCGGGTATAATGAGCAGTTCTTC.

V is TRBV2 and J is TRBJ2-3; 8 bases map to TRBD1. Germline V gene data show CDR1 as SNHLY and CDR2 as FYNNEI. V shed 6 bases, J shed 6 bases, and the junction held 11 bases outside the gene matches. The CDR3 runs 15 residues. The CDR3 nucleotides are TGTGCCAGCAGAGAAATCAGGGGGCGGGCGGATACGCAGTATTTT. Translated: CASREIRGRADTQYF. Drawing the rest from reference TRBV2 and TRBJ2-3, the complete variable domain is EPEVTQTPSHQVTQMGQEVILRCVPISNHLYFYWYRQILGQKVEFLVSFYNNEISEKSEIFDDQFSVERPDGSNFTLKIRSTKLEDSAMYFCASREIRGRADTQYFGPGTRLTVL.

The CDR3 DNA reads as TGTGCCACCAGCAGAGATACCGCGGCTTCCTACGAGCAGTACTTC. This translates into CATSRDTAASYEQYF. The chain joins TRBV15 to TRBJ2-7; D remains unclear. Germline V gene lookup returns CDR1 LNHNV and CDR2 YYDKDF (reference sequence). Trimming took off 0 bases at V and 1 base at J, with 10 bases between the two ends. This CDR3 is 15 amino acids long.

This clone was seen only once. The V call is TRBV9, the J call TRBJ2-4; no definite D call. V was cut by 0 bases and J by 7 bases, with 11 bases left in between. Germline V gives CDR1 SGDLS, CDR2 YYNGEE. This CDR3 spans 14 amino acids. CDR3 region: CASSVEWASNIQYF. CDR3 coding DNA: TGTGCCAGCAGCGTAGAGTGGGCCAGCAACATTCAGTACTTC.

The rearrangement links TRBV6-4 to TRBJ2-1, with 9 bases that match TRBD1. In germline, CDR1 is MRHNA, CDR2 SNTAGT. CDR3 length equals 15 residues. Losses at the gene ends were 3 bases for V and 5 bases for J; bases not matched to a gene: 5. CDR3: CASSDLGQGHNEQFF. The DNA for the CDR3 is TGTGCCAGCAGTGATCTGGGACAGGGACACAATGAGCAGTTCTTC.

The V gene is TRBV5-6, the J gene TRBJ2-2; weak D call: TRBD2 (5 bases). V shed 0 bases and J shed 1 base, with 7 bases lying between them. This CDR3 is 15 amino acids long. Germline CDR1 is SGHDT and CDR2 is YYEEEE. The CDR3 loop is CASSLAGMNTGELFF. As DNA, the CDR3 is TGTGCCAGCAGCTTGGCGGGGATGAACACCGGGGAGCTGTTTTTT.

The gene calls are TRBV15 and TRBJ1-1, with D tentatively TRBD1 (6 bases). Germline CDR1 is LNHNV and CDR2 is YYDKDF (reference sequence). V lost 1 base and J lost 0, with 15 bases in between. This CDR3 has 17 amino acids. CDR3 sequence reads: CATSRVRGGGMNTEAFF. The CDR3 coding sequence is TGTGCCACCAGCAGAGTACGGGGTGGGGGCATGAACACTGAAGCTTTCTTT.